These T cell receptor beta chains were read from a single sample in a study of somatic mutations in cytotoxic T cells in rheumatoid arthritis. The data were produced by immunoSEQ multiplex PCR, yet TCRdb's version contains in-frame clones alone and is incomplete. Among about 25,000 clones listed, under 75% were seen once. The specimen sequenced was CD8+ T cells sorted from blood. The receptor set was obtained from a woman aged 18 to 35 in good health. Both conserved end residues are part of each CDR3. Each record gives: CDR3 protein, CDR3 DNA, clone size, V gene, J gene, D gene. A D gene is named only where the DNA matches it firmly. Only part of the rows carry a size: once, few, many, or a class if the clone is expanded.

CDR3: CASSIEGQIYQPQHF; DNA: TGTGCCAGTAGTATAGAGGGGCAGATCTATCAGCCCCAGCATTTT; size: NA; V: TRBV19; J: TRBJ1-5; D: NA
CDR3: CASRGAGSGSEAFF; DNA: TGTGCCAGCAGGGGAGCGGGGTCCGGCTCTGAAGCTTTCTTT; size: NA; V: TRBV28; J: TRBJ1-1; D: NA
CDR3: CASSEETDYNEQFF; DNA: TGTGCCAGCTCTGAGGAGACGGATTACAATGAGCAGTTCTTC; size: NA; V: TRBV9; J: TRBJ2-1; D: NA
CDR3: CASSLGAGRTYEQYF; DNA: TGTGCCAGCAGCTTAGGGGCGGGCCGTACCTACGAGCAGTACTTC; size: once; V: TRBV7-2; J: TRBJ2-7; D: NA
CDR3: CASSEALGTDTQYF; DNA: TGTGCCAGCAGTGAAGCACTCGGCACAGATACGCAGTATTTT; size: NA; V: TRBV6-1; J: TRBJ2-3; D: NA
CDR3: CASSSDRESDTQYF; DNA: TGTGCCAGCAGTTCGGACAGGGAGTCAGATACGCAGTATTTT; size: NA; V: TRBV28; J: TRBJ2-3; D: TRBD1
CDR3: CASSPRVSYNEQFF; DNA: TGTGCCAGCAGCCCCCGGGTCTCCTACAATGAGCAGTTCTTC; size: NA; V: TRBV13; J: TRBJ2-1; D: NA
CDR3: CASSLSTQGGTEAFF; DNA: TGTGCCAGCAGTTTATCGACACAGGGTGGGACTGAAGCTTTCTTT; size: NA; V: TRBV27; J: TRBJ1-1; D: NA
CDR3: CASSERAGGTYEQYF; DNA: TGTGCCAGCAGTGAAAGGGCAGGCGGTACCTACGAGCAGTACTTC; size: few; V: TRBV6-1; J: TRBJ2-7; D: NA
CDR3: CASSPGQMNTEAFF; DNA: TGTGCCAGCAGCCCGGGACAGATGAACACTGAAGCTTTCTTT; size: NA; V: TRBV7-6; J: TRBJ1-1; D: TRBD1
CDR3: CASSQLQGPNTEAFF; DNA: TGCGCCAGCAGCCAACTCCAGGGCCCGAACACTGAAGCTTTCTTT; size: NA; V: TRBV4-1; J: TRBJ1-1; D: NA
CDR3: CASSEPGNTGELFF; DNA: TGTGCCAGCAGTGAACCCGGGAACACCGGGGAGCTGTTTTTT; size: few; V: TRBV2; J: TRBJ2-2; D: NA
CDR3: CSVEEGNEQFF; DNA: TGCAGCGTTGAGGAGGGAAATGAGCAGTTCTTC; size: NA; V: TRBV29-1; J: TRBJ2-1; D: NA
CDR3: CASSPAFSGNTIYF; DNA: TGTGCCAGCAGTCCAGCGTTCTCTGGAAACACCATATATTTT; size: NA; V: TRBV6-5; J: TRBJ1-3; D: NA
CDR3: CASSEGAWGGGQPQHF; DNA: TGTGCCAGCAGTGAAGGGGCGTGGGGGGGAGGTCAGCCCCAGCATTTT; size: few; V: TRBV6-1; J: TRBJ1-5; D: NA
CDR3: CASSSGGLPLDQYF; DNA: TGTGCCAGCAGCTCTGGTGGACTCCCACTAGACCAGTACTTC; size: NA; V: TRBV7-2; J: TRBJ2-5; D: NA
CDR3: CAGTTSGGNEQFF; DNA: TGTGCCGGGACCACTAGCGGAGGGAATGAGCAGTTCTTC; size: NA; V: TRBV2; J: TRBJ2-1; D: TRBD2
CDR3: CASSSIAGVIYEQYF; DNA: TGTGCCAGCAGTTCCATAGCGGGAGTGATCTACGAGCAGTACTTC; size: NA; V: TRBV27; J: TRBJ2-7; D: TRBD2
CDR3: CASSEDFGTGSYEQYF; DNA: TGTGCCAGCAGTGAAGATTTCGGGACGGGCTCCTACGAGCAGTACTTC; size: NA; V: TRBV6-1; J: TRBJ2-7; D: NA
CDR3: CASSVGSSLNEQFF; DNA: TGTGCCAGCAGCGTAGGATCCTCACTCAATGAGCAGTTCTTC; size: NA; V: TRBV9; J: TRBJ2-1; D: NA
CDR3: CASSVTNQETQYF; DNA: TGTGCCAGCAGCGTGACTAACCAAGAGACCCAGTACTTC; size: NA; V: TRBV7-8; J: TRBJ2-5; D: NA
CDR3: CASSSGTSGINEQFF; DNA: TGTGCCAGCAGTTCCGGGACTAGCGGGATCAATGAGCAGTTCTTC; size: NA; V: TRBV2; J: TRBJ2-1; D: TRBD2
CDR3: CASSIVSGAGTEAFF; DNA: TGTGCCAGTAGTATAGTTTCAGGGGCTGGCACTGAAGCTTTCTTT; size: few; V: TRBV19; J: TRBJ1-1; D: NA
CDR3: CASSQQGISGNTIYF; DNA: TGCGCCAGCAGCCAACAGGGCATCTCTGGAAACACCATATATTTT; size: NA; V: TRBV4-1; J: TRBJ1-3; D: NA
CDR3: CASRGAGNTIYF; DNA: TGTGCCAGCAGGGGAGCGGGAAACACCATATATTTT; size: NA; V: TRBV2; J: TRBJ1-3; D: NA
CDR3: CASRGLGGYTEAFF; DNA: TGTGCCAGCAGGGGTCTAGGGGGGTACACTGAAGCTTTCTTT; size: NA; V: TRBV28; J: TRBJ1-1; D: NA
CDR3: CASSARLAGALDTQYF; DNA: TGTGCCAGCAGCGCCAGACTAGCGGGGGCCCTAGATACGCAGTATTTT; size: NA; V: TRBV9; J: TRBJ2-3; D: TRBD2
CDR3: CATSRDWGDQPQHF; DNA: TGTGCCACCAGCAGAGATTGGGGGGATCAGCCCCAGCATTTT; size: once; V: TRBV15; J: TRBJ1-5; D: NA
CDR3: CASAPAGGYEQYF; DNA: TGTGCCAGCGCCCCCGCCGGGGGCTACGAGCAGTACTTC; size: once; V: TRBV28; J: TRBJ2-7; D: NA
CDR3: CAWSVTGGYQPQHF; DNA: TGTGCCTGGAGTGTAACGGGGGGGTATCAGCCCCAGCATTTT; size: NA; V: TRBV30; J: TRBJ1-5; D: NA
CDR3: CASSDRGSSYEQYF; DNA: TGTGCCAGCAGCGACCGGGGCAGCTCCTACGAGCAGTACTTC; size: NA; V: TRBV5-4; J: TRBJ2-7; D: NA
CDR3: CASSRDRVDTGELFF; DNA: TGTGCCAGCAGTCGGGACAGGGTAGACACCGGGGAGCTGTTTTTT; size: NA; V: TRBV28; J: TRBJ2-2; D: TRBD1
CDR3: CASSPGSSGHSYEQYF; DNA: TGTGCCAGTAGTCCAGGTTCGAGCGGGCATTCGTACGAGCAGTACTTC; size: few; V: TRBV19; J: TRBJ2-7; D: NA
CDR3: CASSLETPDTQYF; DNA: TGTGCCAGCAGCTTAGAGACACCCGATACGCAGTATTTT; size: NA; V: TRBV7-9; J: TRBJ2-3; D: NA
CDR3: CASSPEDRGLRGADTQYF; DNA: TGTGCCAGCTCACCGGAAGACAGGGGGCTGAGGGGGGCAGATACGCAGTATTTT; size: NA; V: TRBV18; J: TRBJ2-3; D: TRBD1
CDR3: CASSQEGQPHSPLHF; DNA: TGTGCCAGCAGCCAAGAAGGGCAGCCCCATTCACCCCTCCACTTT; size: NA; V: TRBV4-2; J: TRBJ1-6; D: NA
CDR3: CASSLRGLAYEQYF; DNA: TGTGCCAGTAGCCTAAGGGGACTAGCCTACGAGCAGTACTTC; size: few; V: TRBV19; J: TRBJ2-7; D: TRBD2
CDR3: CASSLLPEGGQPQHF; DNA: TGTGCCAGCAGTTTATTACCGGAAGGAGGACAGCCCCAGCATTTT; size: NA; V: TRBV27; J: TRBJ1-5; D: NA
CDR3: CASSPALAYGYTF; DNA: TGTGCCAGCAGTCCCGCCCTCGCCTATGGCTACACCTTC; size: NA; V: TRBV7-9; J: TRBJ1-2; D: NA
CDR3: CASSHPQTNYGYTF; DNA: TGCGCCAGCAGCCACCCTCAAACTAACTATGGCTACACCTTC; size: NA; V: TRBV4-1; J: TRBJ1-2; D: NA
CDR3: CASSAYSGLVGNEQYF; DNA: TGTGCCAGCAGCGCTTACTCAGGGCTTGTTGGGAACGAGCAGTACTTC; size: NA; V: TRBV9; J: TRBJ2-7; D: NA
CDR3: CASSLVRNGNTEAFF; DNA: TGTGCCAGCAGTTTAGTGAGGAATGGTAACACTGAAGCTTTCTTT; size: NA; V: TRBV28; J: TRBJ1-1; D: NA
CDR3: CASTPPGGPGNTIYF; DNA: TGTGCCAGCACCCCACCGGGGGGCCCTGGAAACACCATATATTTT; size: NA; V: TRBV11-2; J: TRBJ1-3; D: NA
CDR3: CAIRASGGDPFYTDTQYF; DNA: TGTGCCATCAGGGCTAGCGGGGGGGATCCCTTCTACACAGATACGCAGTATTTT; size: NA; V: TRBV10-3; J: TRBJ2-3; D: TRBD2
CDR3: CASSVAQNSGNTIYF; DNA: TGTGCCAGCAGCGTAGCACAGAACTCTGGAAACACCATATATTTT; size: NA; V: TRBV9; J: TRBJ1-3; D: NA
CDR3: CASSFGGQPGGLNTGELFF; DNA: TGTGCCAGCAGCTTTGGGGGACAGCCTGGGGGACTGAACACCGGGGAGCTGTTTTTT; size: NA; V: TRBV7-3; J: TRBJ2-2; D: NA
CDR3: CASSLDPSHSSEELFF; DNA: TGCGCCAGCAGCTTGGATCCTAGCCACTCCTCCGAGGAGCTGTTTTTT; size: NA; V: TRBV5-1; J: TRBJ2-2; D: NA
CDR3: CASSLASAGGGQETQYF; DNA: TGTGCCAGCAGCTTAGCGTCAGCGGGGGGCGGGCAAGAGACCCAGTACTTC; size: once; V: TRBV7-6; J: TRBJ2-5; D: TRBD2
CDR3: CASSFPGGSTDTQYF; DNA: TGTGCCAGCAGCTTCCCCGGGGGCAGCACAGATACGCAGTATTTT; size: once; V: TRBV7-9; J: TRBJ2-3; D: NA